One T cell receptor (beta chain) is described in this entry. What it binds is unknown. Measured with immunoSEQ multiplex PCR; TCRdb has only the in-frame clones, and not every one. Of roughly 160,000 clones listed, approximately 87% are singletons. This sample was taken from a study of T cell responses to AZD1222 COVID-19 vaccine. Study-wide results and caveats: Repertoires in all cases were sampled only once the peak T cell response had passed. Mostly white British, mostly female donors; authors suggested clonal diversity may be underestimated. At study baseline, merely a handful of AZD1222 recipients were seropositive.

V lost 5 bases, J lost 8 bases, and 5 bases stayed unmatched. Germline CDR1 reads SEHNR; CDR2 reads FQNEAQ (reference sequence). This CDR3 contains 14 residues. The sequence was collected from an adult who received the AZD1222 COVID-19 vaccine. The sequencing used peripheral blood, collected 28 days after the second AZD1222 dose. This chain uses TRBV7-9 with TRBJ1-4; 10 positions agree with TRBD1. The CDR3 reads CASSRDRGQEKLFF. For the CDR3, the DNA is TGTGCCAGCAGCCGAGACAGGGGGCAGGAAAAACTGTTTTTT.